This T cell receptor beta chain stems from a study of blood T cell repertoires in COVID-19. Method: immunoSEQ multiplex PCR; TCRdb's copy keeps in-frame clones and lacks some. The sample contains some 130,000 clones, roughly 69% of which appear only once. V was clipped by 1 base and J by 3 bases, with 12 bases between them. CDR3 length: 15 amino acids. The germline V gene encodes CDR1 SGHTA and CDR2 FQGNSA. The clonotype originates from a woman in her 70s with acute or convalescent COVID-19. The sequenced material came from peripheral blood. The V and J genes are TRBV7-2 and TRBJ1-2; D is ambiguous. Here the CDR3 DNA reads TGTGCCAGCAGCTTAGGAGTCGAGGCCCACTATGGCTACACCTTC. It is translated as CASSLGVEAHYGYTF.